These 13 T cell receptor beta chains share one sample of origin, sequenced in a study of T cell responses to AZD1222 COVID-19 vaccine. Assay: immunoSEQ multiplex PCR; the TCRdb copy retains only in-frame clones and omits some. The data hold 95,000 to 100,000 clones, with roughly 84% observed a single time. The material sequenced was peripheral blood, taken on day 0 of AZD1222 vaccination. The receptor set was obtained from an adult in good health.

The chain joins TRBV4-1 to TRBJ2-3; D is uncertain. There are 17 residues in the CDR3. Trimming removed 0 bases from V and 0 bases from J, with 13 bases in between. Germline assignment: CDR1 MGHRA and CDR2 YSYEKL. CDR3 in DNA: TGCGCCAGCAGCCAAGAGTTCAAAGGCCCGAGCACAGATACGCAGTATTTT. Its translation: CASSQEFKGPSTDTQYF.

The chain joins TRBV28 to TRBJ2-1, with TRBD2 matching over 8 bases. V gave up 3 bases and J gave up 1 base; unmatched junction bases: 11. The CDR3 consists of 18 residues. From germline, CDR1 is MDHEN and CDR2 SYDVKM. CDR3 DNA: TGTGCCAGCAGTTTTGGGACGAGGGGCGGGAGGTCCTACAATGAGCAGTTCTTC. Amino acid sequence: CASSFGTRGGRSYNEQFF.

The genes are TRBV2 and TRBJ1-6, with D possibly TRBD1 on 6 matching bases. V shed 6 bases and J shed 10 bases, with 13 bases lying between them. The CDR3 totals 13 residues. The germline V gene encodes CDR1 SNHLY and CDR2 FYNNEI. The CDR3 DNA is TGTGCCAGCAGACAGGGCCCGCAATCACCCCTCCACTTT. Protein: CASRQGPQSPLHF.

CDR3: CSASGGRLSGNQPQHF. The CDR3 nucleotides are TGCAGTGCTAGTGGCGGCCGGCTCTCCGGCAATCAGCCCCAGCATTTT. The chain combines TRBV20-1 with TRBJ1-5; D is unclear. Germline V CDR1 and CDR2: DFQATT, SNEGSKA (reference sequence). V lost 3 bases and J 2 bases, leaving 17 bases between the germline ends. The CDR3 has 16 residues.

The rearrangement joins TRBV28 to TRBJ2-3; 12 nucleotides agree with TRBD2. The V segment lost 6 bases and the J segment 5 bases; nucleotides outside the gene matches: 6. CDR1 is MDHEN, CDR2 SYDVKM, per germline. The CDR3 is 15 residues long. CDR3 in amino acids: CASRQPGLAGDTQYF. CDR3 bases: TGTGCCAGCAGGCAACCGGGACTAGCGGGAGATACGCAGTATTTT.

Written as DNA, the CDR3 is TGTGCCAGCAGTCGAGGGACGGTAGGAAACACCATATATTTT. It yields the protein CASSRGTVGNTIYF. The rearrangement joins TRBV7-2 to TRBJ1-3; weak D call: TRBD1 (5 bases). The V end lost 6 bases, the J end lost 4 bases, and 13 bases lay between the germline ends. This CDR3 is 14 amino acids long. Germline assignment: CDR1 SGHTA and CDR2 FQGNSA.

The J gene is TRBJ1-1, the V gene TRBV5-4, with D hard to call. This CDR3 region has 15 residues. Trimming stripped 1 base from V and 1 base from J, with 11 bases between. Germline-derived CDR1 and CDR2 are SGHNT and YYREEE (reference sequence). The CDR3 region is CASSLMKTGNTEAFF. The DNA of the CDR3 is TGTGCCAGCAGCTTGATGAAGACTGGGAACACTGAAGCTTTCTTT. Filled out from reference TRBV5-4 and TRBJ1-1, the complete variable domain reads ETGVTQSPTHLIKTRGQQVTLRCSSQSGHNTVSWYQQALGQGPQFIFQYYREEENGRGNFPPRFSGLQFPNYSSELNVNALELDDSALYLCASSLMKTGNTEAFFGQGTRLTVV.

The chain links TRBV28 to TRBJ2-1; 7 bases are a match to TRBD2. Germline CDR1 and CDR2: MDHEN and SYDVKM. The V and J ends lost 8 bases and 2 bases, in that order; junction bases with no gene match: 6. The CDR3 spans 14 residues. As DNA, the CDR3 is TGTGCCAGCGGGACTGCGGGGGCCTACAATGAGCAGTTCTTC. Translated, it gives CASGTAGAYNEQFF.

This chain uses TRBV30 with TRBJ1-6; D not certain. V shed 2 bases and J shed 7 bases, with 9 bases lying between them. The CDR3 covers 13 residues. Germline lookup yields CDR1 GTSNPN and CDR2 SVGIG (reference sequence). The CDR3 DNA reads as TGTGCCTGGAGTCGGCAGCTCAATTCACCCCTCCACTTT. Amino acid sequence: CAWSRQLNSPLHF.

The chain carries TRBV7-2 and TRBJ2-1; TRBD2 agrees at 8 bases. V shed 6 bases, J shed 8 bases, and the junction held 3 bases outside the gene matches. Germline assignment: CDR1 SGHTA and CDR2 FQGNSA. The CDR3 has 12 residues. The DNA of the CDR3 is TGTGCCAGCAGGGCCGGGGGGGATGAGCAGTTCTTC. Translating gives CASRAGGDEQFF.

The rearrangement joins TRBV30 to TRBJ2-3, with D unclear. This CDR3 region has 13 residues. The V end lost 0 bases, the J end lost 1 base, and 5 bases lay between the germline ends. CDR1 is GTSNPN, CDR2 SVGIG, per germline (reference sequence). The CDR3 bases are TGTGCCTGGAGTGTCAGAGGCACAGATACGCAGTATTTT. It yields the protein CAWSVRGTDTQYF.

This clone has just a few counts. The CDR3 is CASSSSPGLGTVQETQYF. CDR3 nucleotides: TGTGCCAGCAGTTCCTCCCCGGGCCTAGGGACAGTCCAAGAGACCCAGTACTTC. The gene calls are TRBV28 and TRBJ2-5, with 7 bases that match TRBD1. Germline CDR1 MDHEN, CDR2 SYDVKM. The CDR3 runs 18 residues. V was pared by 4 bases and J by 1 base, with 15 bases of the junction left unmatched.

V and J are TRBV10-3 and TRBJ1-3; TRBD1 is a possible D gene (5 bases). V lost 10 bases and J lost 1, with 14 bases in between. This CDR3 has 14 residues. The germline CDR1 and CDR2 sequences are ENHRY and SYGVKD. DNA of the CDR3: TGTGCCACCCTCATTGGGGGGTCTGGAAACACCATATATTTT. Translated: CATLIGGSGNTIYF.